The rows below give T cell receptor beta chains drawn from one sample of a study of blood T cell repertoires in COVID-19. Repertoires were generated with immunoSEQ multiplex PCR, while TCRdb's copy carries only in-frame clones and drops some. Among a few hundred thousand clones listed, roughly nine tenths were seen once. The specimen was peripheral blood. The receptors were gathered from a woman in her sixties with COVID-19, enrolled during active disease. Both conserved end residues are part of each CDR3. The order of the fields is CDR3 DNA, CDR3 protein, D gene, J gene, V gene, clone size. A D gene is named only where the DNA matches it firmly. Rows may omit the clone size; those that give it use once, few, many or a size class.

cdr3_nt: TGTGCCAGCAGCCCTGACAGGGGTAATTCACCCCTCCACTTT
cdr3_aa: CASSPDRGNSPLHF
d_call: TRBD1
j_call: TRBJ1-6
v_call: TRBV7-2
clone_size: .

cdr3_nt: TGTGCCAGCAGTCTCACAGGGGGCGGTGGCTACACCTTC
cdr3_aa: CASSLTGGGGYTF
d_call: TRBD1
j_call: TRBJ1-2
v_call: TRBV6-5
clone_size: .

cdr3_nt: TGTGCCAGCAATGATCCGGGACTAGCGGGGGACGAGCAGTACTTC
cdr3_aa: CASNDPGLAGDEQYF
d_call: TRBD2
j_call: TRBJ2-7
v_call: TRBV6-6
clone_size: .

cdr3_nt: TGTGCCAGCTCACCACCAAGCCGCGGATACAATGAGCAGTTCTTC
cdr3_aa: CASSPPSRGYNEQFF
d_call: .
j_call: TRBJ2-1
v_call: TRBV18
clone_size: .

cdr3_nt: TGTGCCAGCAGCTGGTCCGGGACATCCAGCTCCTACGAGCAGTACTTC
cdr3_aa: CASSWSGTSSSYEQYF
d_call: .
j_call: TRBJ2-7
v_call: TRBV11-2
clone_size: .

cdr3_nt: TGTGCCAGCAGTTATCGACAGGAGATGAACACTGAAGCTTTCTTT
cdr3_aa: CASSYRQEMNTEAFF
d_call: .
j_call: TRBJ1-1
v_call: TRBV6-6
clone_size: once

cdr3_nt: TGTGCCAGCTCACCGACTTGGGTCGATCAGCCCCAGCATTTT
cdr3_aa: CASSPTWVDQPQHF
d_call: .
j_call: TRBJ1-5
v_call: TRBV18
clone_size: .

cdr3_nt: TGTGCCAGCAGTTATAATGCTGGGGCCAACGTCCTGACTTTC
cdr3_aa: CASSYNAGANVLTF
d_call: .
j_call: TRBJ2-6
v_call: TRBV7-2
clone_size: .

cdr3_nt: TGTGCCAGCAGTGGGGGACAGGGTAACTATGGCTACACCTTC
cdr3_aa: CASSGGQGNYGYTF
d_call: TRBD1
j_call: TRBJ1-2
v_call: TRBV27
clone_size: .

cdr3_nt: TGTGCCAGCAGTTTATATATTGACAACAACGCTGAAGCTTTCTTT
cdr3_aa: CASSLYIDNNAEAFF
d_call: .
j_call: TRBJ1-1
v_call: TRBV27
clone_size: .

cdr3_nt: TGTGCCAGCAGGGAACAGGGGGCCAGATCACCCCTCCACTTT
cdr3_aa: CASREQGARSPLHF
d_call: TRBD1
j_call: TRBJ1-6
v_call: TRBV14
clone_size: .

cdr3_nt: TGTGCCAGCAGTTACGTCAGGGGTGAAAAACTGTTTTTT
cdr3_aa: CASSYVRGEKLFF
d_call: .
j_call: TRBJ1-4
v_call: TRBV6-5
clone_size: once

cdr3_nt: TGTGCCAGCACCCTCGGGGACGAGCAGTACTTC
cdr3_aa: CASTLGDEQYF
d_call: .
j_call: TRBJ2-7
v_call: TRBV7-9
clone_size: .

cdr3_nt: TGTGCCAGCAGCCCACTGACAGGGAATGGCTACACCTTC
cdr3_aa: CASSPLTGNGYTF
d_call: TRBD1
j_call: TRBJ1-2
v_call: TRBV3-1/TRBV3-2
clone_size: .

cdr3_nt: TGTGCCAGCAGTTACTGGGGGCCGAATGAGCAGTTCTTC
cdr3_aa: CASSYWGPNEQFF
d_call: .
j_call: TRBJ2-1
v_call: TRBV6-6
clone_size: .

cdr3_nt: TGTGCCAGCAGCTTAGTAAATGAGCAGTTCTTC
cdr3_aa: CASSLVNEQFF
d_call: .
j_call: TRBJ2-1
v_call: TRBV7-2
clone_size: .

cdr3_nt: TGTGCCACCAGCAGAGATTTGGACAGTTATGGCTACACCTTC
cdr3_aa: CATSRDLDSYGYTF
d_call: .
j_call: TRBJ1-2
v_call: TRBV15
clone_size: .

cdr3_nt: TGTGCCAGTAGTCCCCAGGCGGGCTACGAGCAGTACTTC
cdr3_aa: CASSPQAGYEQYF
d_call: .
j_call: TRBJ2-7
v_call: TRBV19
clone_size: once

cdr3_nt: TGTGCCAGCAGTGAATGGACACCAAATCAGCCCCAGCATTTT
cdr3_aa: CASSEWTPNQPQHF
d_call: .
j_call: TRBJ1-5
v_call: TRBV2
clone_size: .

cdr3_nt: TGTGCCAGCAGTGAACGCGGGGGGACAGGGGTGACGCAGTATTTT
cdr3_aa: CASSERGGTGVTQYF
d_call: TRBD1
j_call: TRBJ2-3
v_call: TRBV2
clone_size: .

cdr3_nt: TGTGCCAGTAGCGGAAAGCTACAGAGCTACGAGCAGTACTTC
cdr3_aa: CASSGKLQSYEQYF
d_call: .
j_call: TRBJ2-7
v_call: TRBV6-5
clone_size: .

cdr3_nt: TGTGCCAGCAGTTATCCACAGGGGGTCCGTCGCTACGAGCAGTACTTC
cdr3_aa: CASSYPQGVRRYEQYF
d_call: TRBD1
j_call: TRBJ2-7
v_call: TRBV6-5
clone_size: once

cdr3_nt: TGTGCCAGTAGTTTTCCGGGACTAGCGGGGGGCACAGATACGCAGTATTTT
cdr3_aa: CASSFPGLAGGTDTQYF
d_call: TRBD2
j_call: TRBJ2-3
v_call: TRBV19
clone_size: .

cdr3_nt: TGTGCCAGCAGACTTAACTATGGCTACACCTTC
cdr3_aa: CASRLNYGYTF
d_call: .
j_call: TRBJ1-2
v_call: TRBV2
clone_size: few

cdr3_nt: TGTGCCAGCAGTGAGAGTGTTTTGCCTTCACCCCTCCACTTT
cdr3_aa: CASSESVLPSPLHF
d_call: .
j_call: TRBJ1-6
v_call: TRBV2
clone_size: .

cdr3_nt: TGTGCCAGCAGTTTATTGGGACAGGGGGCATTTGGCTACACCTTC
cdr3_aa: CASSLLGQGAFGYTF
d_call: TRBD1
j_call: TRBJ1-2
v_call: TRBV27
clone_size: once

cdr3_nt: TGTGCCAGCAGGGACGACAGGTTCCCCTACGAGCAGTACTTC
cdr3_aa: CASRDDRFPYEQYF
d_call: .
j_call: TRBJ2-7
v_call: TRBV6-5
clone_size: .

cdr3_nt: TGTGCCTGGAGTCTAACAGATCTTGAAGACGAGCAGTACTTC
cdr3_aa: CAWSLTDLEDEQYF
d_call: .
j_call: TRBJ2-7
v_call: TRBV30
clone_size: .

cdr3_nt: TGTGCCAGCAGCTTACGATCGACAGTGAACACTGAAGCTTTCTTT
cdr3_aa: CASSLRSTVNTEAFF
d_call: .
j_call: TRBJ1-1
v_call: TRBV5-4
clone_size: once

cdr3_nt: TGTGCCACCCGCTCCGGGAGCAATCAGCCCCAGCATTTT
cdr3_aa: CATRSGSNQPQHF
d_call: .
j_call: TRBJ1-5
v_call: TRBV2
clone_size: many

cdr3_nt: TGTGCCAGCAGCTTAAGAGGCCCTCGCACAGATACGCAGTATTTT
cdr3_aa: CASSLRGPRTDTQYF
d_call: .
j_call: TRBJ2-3
v_call: TRBV7-9
clone_size: .

cdr3_nt: TGTGCCAGCAGTTTCCGGGACTACAACACTGAAGCTTTCTTT
cdr3_aa: CASSFRDYNTEAFF
d_call: .
j_call: TRBJ1-1
v_call: TRBV28
clone_size: .

cdr3_nt: TGTGCCAGTAGTATAGAATATAACACTGAAGCTTTCTTT
cdr3_aa: CASSIEYNTEAFF
d_call: .
j_call: TRBJ1-1
v_call: TRBV19
clone_size: .

cdr3_nt: TGTGCCAGCAGCCAAGAAGGGGGCCGGACAGCTTTCTTT
cdr3_aa: CASSQEGGRTAFF
d_call: TRBD1
j_call: TRBJ1-1
v_call: TRBV14
clone_size: .

cdr3_nt: TGTGCCAGCAGCCAAGAGTTTCTAGCCACCCAAGAGACCCAGTACTTC
cdr3_aa: CASSQEFLATQETQYF
d_call: .
j_call: TRBJ2-5
v_call: TRBV3-1/TRBV3-2
clone_size: once

cdr3_nt: TGTGCCAGCAGCGATGTCCCCGGGACAGGGGTTAACTATGGCTACACCTTC
cdr3_aa: CASSDVPGTGVNYGYTF
d_call: TRBD1
j_call: TRBJ1-2
v_call: TRBV5-4
clone_size: .

cdr3_nt: TGTGCCAGCAGCCTTCGGGGGGGCACTGAAGCTTTCTTT
cdr3_aa: CASSLRGGTEAFF
d_call: .
j_call: TRBJ1-1
v_call: TRBV7-3
clone_size: .

cdr3_nt: TGTGCCAGCAGCCGCCGGACTACAACCCTGCCGAATGAGCAGTTCTTC
cdr3_aa: CASSRRTTTLPNEQFF
d_call: .
j_call: TRBJ2-1
v_call: TRBV11-3
clone_size: .

cdr3_nt: TGTGCCAGCTCAATAACCCGGGACAGCCTCACTGAAGCTTTCTTT
cdr3_aa: CASSITRDSLTEAFF
d_call: TRBD1
j_call: TRBJ1-1
v_call: TRBV18
clone_size: .

cdr3_nt: TGTGCCAGCAGCTTAGTAGGGGTCGGAGCTTTCTTT
cdr3_aa: CASSLVGVGAFF
d_call: .
j_call: TRBJ1-1
v_call: TRBV7-2
clone_size: few

cdr3_nt: TGTGCCAGTCACACGGGGGGAAGGGCTGAAGCTTTCTTT
cdr3_aa: CASHTGGRAEAFF
d_call: .
j_call: TRBJ1-1
v_call: TRBV6-5
clone_size: .

cdr3_nt: TGCAGCGTTGAAGGACCGGGACAGGGGTTTGGTGAGCAGTTCTTC
cdr3_aa: CSVEGPGQGFGEQFF
d_call: TRBD1
j_call: TRBJ2-1
v_call: TRBV29-1
clone_size: .

cdr3_nt: TGTGCCAGCAGTCACGGGTCCTCCGGGGCCAACGTCCTGACTTTC
cdr3_aa: CASSHGSSGANVLTF
d_call: .
j_call: TRBJ2-6
v_call: TRBV2
clone_size: few

cdr3_nt: TGTGCCAGCAGCTCCCCACACTCGGGGGGAGGATTTCTTGGTGAGCAGTTCTTC
cdr3_aa: CASSSPHSGGGFLGEQFF
d_call: TRBD2
j_call: TRBJ2-1
v_call: TRBV9
clone_size: .

cdr3_nt: TGTGCCAGCAGCTTTGGGACTAGCGGTGAAGAGACCCAGTACTTC
cdr3_aa: CASSFGTSGEETQYF
d_call: TRBD2
j_call: TRBJ2-5
v_call: TRBV5-4
clone_size: .

cdr3_nt: TGCGCCAGCAGCCTTAGCGGGGTAGACGATACGCAGTATTTT
cdr3_aa: CASSLSGVDDTQYF
d_call: TRBD2
j_call: TRBJ2-3
v_call: TRBV5-1
clone_size: .

cdr3_nt: TGTGCCACCAGTGATTCAGGGGGATCGACAGATACGCAGTATTTT
cdr3_aa: CATSDSGGSTDTQYF
d_call: TRBD1
j_call: TRBJ2-3
v_call: TRBV24-1
clone_size: .

cdr3_nt: TGTGCCAGCAGCTTAAGACAGGCCAGCTCCTATAATTCACCCCTCCACTTT
cdr3_aa: CASSLRQASSYNSPLHF
d_call: .
j_call: TRBJ1-6
v_call: TRBV7-3
clone_size: .

cdr3_nt: TGTGCCAGCAGCTATCAAGGGACAGTAGATACGCAGTATTTT
cdr3_aa: CASSYQGTVDTQYF
d_call: TRBD1
j_call: TRBJ2-3
v_call: TRBV7-3
clone_size: .